This entry lists 15 T cell receptor beta chains sequenced from one sample in a study of immune evolution from preneoplasia to lung adenocarcinoma. Assay used: immunoSEQ multiplex PCR; TCRdb lists only in-frame clones, some missing. Counted here are about 15,000 clones, approximately 81% occurring once; the ten biggest clones make up roughly 3.9%. Material for sequencing was FFPE minimally invasive lung adenocarcinoma tissue. The receptors were gathered from a person aged 70 to 80 with lung adenocarcinoma.

This rearrangement joins TRBV27 to TRBJ1-5, with TRBD1 matching over 8 bases. Germline assignment: CDR1 MNHEY and CDR2 SMNVEV (reference sequence). This CDR3 is built from 15 residues. The V and J ends lost 4 bases and 9 bases, in that order; junction bases with no gene match: 11. This CDR3 is CASSSIQGGIRPQHF. In DNA form, the CDR3 reads TGTGCCAGCAGTTCAATACAGGGGGGAATCAGGCCCCAGCATTTT.

The rearrangement links TRBV5-6 to TRBJ1-2; D ambiguous. Germline V gene data show CDR1 as SGHDT and CDR2 as YYEEEE. The CDR3 length is 11 residues. Trimming removed 0 bases at V and 8 bases at J, with 5 bases between. This CDR3 reads CASSLARGYTF. The CDR3 DNA reads TGTGCCAGCAGCTTGGCTCGGGGCTACACCTTC. Full variable domain (missing parts from reference TRBV5-6 and TRBJ1-2): DAGVTQSPTHLIKTRGQQVTLRCSPKSGHDTVSWYQQALGQGPQFIFQYYEEEERQRGNFPDRFSGHQFPNYSSELNVNALLLGDSALYLCASSLARGYTFGSGTRLTVV.

The chain couples TRBV28 to TRBJ1-5; 8 positions match TRBD1. Unmatched junction bases numbered 6, after V lost 3 bases and J lost 5 bases. The CDR3 runs to 15 residues. The V gene's germline CDR1 is MDHEN and CDR2 SYDVKM. CDR3 protein: CASSFSGQEDQPQHF. Here the CDR3 DNA reads TGTGCCAGCAGTTTCTCGGGACAGGAAGATCAGCCCCAGCATTTT.

DNA for the CDR3: TGTGCCAGCAGCTTAGGCACCAAAAGCAGCCCTGGGGCCAACGTCCTGACTTTC. This translates into CASSLGTKSSPGANVLTF. The chain employs TRBV7-9 and TRBJ2-6; D is undetermined. Germline V gene sequence: CDR1 SEHNR, CDR2 FQNEAQ (reference sequence). Trimming stripped 1 base from V and 2 bases from J, with 15 bases between. This CDR3 region has 18 residues. The entire variable domain, with the rest obtained from reference TRBV7-9 and TRBJ2-6, is as follows: DTGVSQNPRHKITKRGQNVTFRCDPISEHNRLYWYRQTLGQGPEFLTYFQNEAQLEKSRLLSDRFSAERPKGSFSTLEIQRTEQGDSAMYLCASSLGTKSSPGANVLTFGAGSRLTVL.

J is TRBJ2-7 and V is TRBV5-6; D gene uncertain. CDR3 size: 14 residues. Looked up from germline, CDR1 is SGHDT and CDR2 is YYEEEE. V was cut by 0 bases and J by 2 bases, with 9 bases left in between. CDR3 bases: TGTGCCAGCAGCTTGGGTACGGGCCCCTACGAGCAGTACTTC. It is translated as CASSLGTGPYEQYF.

The gene calls are TRBV6-1 and TRBJ2-7; perhaps TRBD1 as D (5 bases). The ends were cut back, 6 bases at V and 4 bases at J, with 16 bases in the middle. The CDR3 runs 14 residues. Germline CDR1 is MNHNS and CDR2 is SASEGT. CDR3 in DNA: TGTGCCAGCAGCGAGAACAGGTTGTTGTACGAGCAGTACTTC. As protein: CASSENRLLYEQYF.

This rearrangement joins TRBV11-2 to TRBJ1-6; the D gene is possibly TRBD1 (5 bases). This CDR3 is built from 15 residues. V was clipped by 5 bases and J by 9 bases, with 17 bases between them. CDR1 SGHAT and CDR2 FQNNGV come from the germline V gene. CDR3 DNA: TGTGCCAGCAGCCCCGAGTCCAGGGAGTTTTCACCCCTCCACTTT. This encodes CASSPESREFSPLHF. Supplemented by reference TRBV11-2 and TRBJ1-6, the full variable domain reads EAGVAQSPRYKIIEKRQSVAFWCNPISGHATLYWYQQILGQGPKLLIQFQNNGVVDDSQLPKDRFSAERLKGVDSTLKIQPAKLEDSAVYLCASSPESREFSPLHFGNGTRLTVT.

The chain carries TRBV28 and TRBJ1-1; 7 bases are a match to TRBD1. This CDR3 spans 14 amino acids. Germline CDR1 and CDR2: MDHEN and SYDVKM. V trimming: 5 bases; J trimming: 4 bases; junction bases outside the gene matches: 7. CDR3 amino acids: CASSPKTGITEAFF. The CDR3 coding sequence is TGTGCCAGCAGTCCTAAGACAGGGATCACTGAAGCTTTCTTT.

The chain uses TRBV9 and TRBJ2-1, with unresolved D. Trimming removed 4 bases from V and 5 bases from J, with 10 bases in between. CDR3 length equals 13 residues. Per germline, CDR1 SGDLS and CDR2 YYNGEE. CDR3 sequence: CASSLTRNNEQFF. The CDR3, as DNA: TGTGCCAGCAGCTTAACCCGTAACAATGAGCAGTTCTTC.

This chain links TRBV14 with TRBJ2-1; 7 bases fit TRBD1. The germline V gene has CDR1 SGHDN and CDR2 FVKESK. CDR3 length equals 13 residues. After removal of 1 base from V and 8 bases from J, the junction contained 2 bases not matched to a gene. CDR3 loop: CASSQVTGHEQFF. The CDR3 region has the DNA TGTGCCAGCAGCCAAGTGACAGGGCATGAGCAGTTCTTC.

This chain uses TRBV2 with TRBJ1-2, with 8 bases aligning to TRBD1. CDR3 size: 14 residues. Trimming cost V 8 bases and J 5 bases; bases outside gene matches: 10. Germline V lookup: CDR1 SNHLY, CDR2 FYNNEI. The CDR3 nucleotides are TGTGCCAGCGGCGTGGACAGGGAAGTATATGGCTACACCTTC. This sequence encodes CASGVDREVYGYTF.

V is TRBV27 and J is TRBJ1-1; D possibly corresponds to TRBD1 (5 bases). The germline CDR1 and CDR2 sequences are MNHEY and SMNVEV (reference sequence). The V and J ends lost 6 bases and 6 bases respectively, with 17 bases between them. The CDR3 has 14 residues. The CDR3 DNA reads as TGTGCCAGCAGGCCCTGGGGGGTTTCTTCTGAAGCTTTCTTT. This codes for CASRPWGVSSEAFF.

The rearrangement joins TRBV19 to TRBJ2-2; 7 bases agree with TRBD2. This CDR3 is built from 14 residues. V lost 9 bases and J lost 0; bases outside the gene matches: 4. CDR1 LNHDA and CDR2 SQIVND come from the germline V gene (reference sequence). Written as DNA, the CDR3 is TGTGCCAGCGGGGGGACGGCGAACACCGGGGAGCTGTTTTTT. It specifies CASGGTANTGELFF.

This chain links TRBV9 with TRBJ2-1; tentatively, D is TRBD1 (6 bases). V shed 0 bases and J shed 9 bases, with 13 bases lying between them. Germline V gene lookup returns CDR1 SGDLS and CDR2 YYNGEE. The CDR3 has 14 amino acids. The CDR3 region has the DNA TGTGCCAGCAGCGTAGAACTGAGCAGGGGTGAGCAGTTCTTC. Its protein is CASSVELSRGEQFF.

The rearrangement links TRBV30 to TRBJ2-7, with 7 bases that match TRBD1. CDR1 and CDR2 from the germline V gene are GTSNPN and SVGIG (reference sequence). V gave up 4 bases and J gave up 0 bases; unmatched junction bases: 9. CDR3 length: 15 amino acids. The CDR3 loop reads CAWTGTDLSSYEQYF. The CDR3 DNA reads TGTGCCTGGACAGGGACAGATCTGAGCTCCTACGAGCAGTACTTC.